This T cell receptor beta chain comes out of a study of beta chain features in type 1 diabetes. Study-level findings and limits: Patients' naive, central memory and regulatory TCRB repertoires appeared more alike than those of healthy donors. A moderate, significant TCRB CDR3 shortening appeared in type 1 diabetes across four CD4+ subsets.

Sequenced material consisted of expressed TCRB transcripts (all of the isolated RNA was reverse transcribed). Clones were read by immunoSEQ multiplex PCR, and TCRdb kept only the in-frame ones, dropping some. Of 85,000 to 110,000 clones in the sample, over 25% were seen once. Of note for this clone: What it binds is not known.

The purity of all sorted populations exceeded 95%. V was trimmed by 5 bases and J by 4 bases, leaving 23 bases between them. Germline-derived CDR1 and CDR2 are MNHEY and SMNVEV (reference sequence). There are 17 residues in the CDR3. The sequenced sample consisted of central memory CD4+ T cells from blood. The chain couples TRBV27 to TRBJ1-2; tentative D call: TRBD1 (5 bases). The receptor was isolated from a woman aged 18-30 years with type 1 diabetes. CDR3 region: CASSLTPGSWTIYGYTF. DNA of the CDR3: TGTGCCAGCAGTCTAACCCCAGGGTCGTGGACTATCTATGGCTACACCTTC.